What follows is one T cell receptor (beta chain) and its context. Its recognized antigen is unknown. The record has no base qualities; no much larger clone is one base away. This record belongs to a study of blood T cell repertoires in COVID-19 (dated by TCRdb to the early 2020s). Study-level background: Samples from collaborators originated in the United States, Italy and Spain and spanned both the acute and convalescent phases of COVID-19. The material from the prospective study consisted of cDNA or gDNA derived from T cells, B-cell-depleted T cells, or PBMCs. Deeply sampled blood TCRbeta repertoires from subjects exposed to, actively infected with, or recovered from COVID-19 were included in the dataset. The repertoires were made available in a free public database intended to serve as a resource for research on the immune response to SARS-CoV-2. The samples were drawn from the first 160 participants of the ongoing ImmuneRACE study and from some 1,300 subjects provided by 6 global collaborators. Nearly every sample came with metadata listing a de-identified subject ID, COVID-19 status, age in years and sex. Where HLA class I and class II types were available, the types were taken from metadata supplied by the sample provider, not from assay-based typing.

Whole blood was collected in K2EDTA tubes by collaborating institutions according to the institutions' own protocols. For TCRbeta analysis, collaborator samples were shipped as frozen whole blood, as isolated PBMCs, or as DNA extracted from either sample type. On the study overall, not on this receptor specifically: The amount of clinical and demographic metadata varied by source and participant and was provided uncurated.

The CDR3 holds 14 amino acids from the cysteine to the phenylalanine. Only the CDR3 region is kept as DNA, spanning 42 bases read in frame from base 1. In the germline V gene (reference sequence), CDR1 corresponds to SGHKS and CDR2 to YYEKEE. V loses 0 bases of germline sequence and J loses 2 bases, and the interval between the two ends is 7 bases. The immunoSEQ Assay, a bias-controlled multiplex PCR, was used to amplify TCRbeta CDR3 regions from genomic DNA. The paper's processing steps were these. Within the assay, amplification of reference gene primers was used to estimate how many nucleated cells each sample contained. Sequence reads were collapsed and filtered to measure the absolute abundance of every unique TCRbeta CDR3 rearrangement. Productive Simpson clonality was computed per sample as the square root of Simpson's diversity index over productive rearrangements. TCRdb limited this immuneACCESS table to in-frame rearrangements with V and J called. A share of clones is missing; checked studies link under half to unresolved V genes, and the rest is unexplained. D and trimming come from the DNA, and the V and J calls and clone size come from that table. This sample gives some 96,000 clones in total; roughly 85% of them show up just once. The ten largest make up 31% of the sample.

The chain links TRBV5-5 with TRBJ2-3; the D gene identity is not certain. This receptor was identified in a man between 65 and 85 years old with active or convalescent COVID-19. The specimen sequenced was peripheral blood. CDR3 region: CASSLDPTTDTQYF. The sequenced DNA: TGTGCCAGCAGCTTGGACCCTACCACAGATACGCAGTATTTT.